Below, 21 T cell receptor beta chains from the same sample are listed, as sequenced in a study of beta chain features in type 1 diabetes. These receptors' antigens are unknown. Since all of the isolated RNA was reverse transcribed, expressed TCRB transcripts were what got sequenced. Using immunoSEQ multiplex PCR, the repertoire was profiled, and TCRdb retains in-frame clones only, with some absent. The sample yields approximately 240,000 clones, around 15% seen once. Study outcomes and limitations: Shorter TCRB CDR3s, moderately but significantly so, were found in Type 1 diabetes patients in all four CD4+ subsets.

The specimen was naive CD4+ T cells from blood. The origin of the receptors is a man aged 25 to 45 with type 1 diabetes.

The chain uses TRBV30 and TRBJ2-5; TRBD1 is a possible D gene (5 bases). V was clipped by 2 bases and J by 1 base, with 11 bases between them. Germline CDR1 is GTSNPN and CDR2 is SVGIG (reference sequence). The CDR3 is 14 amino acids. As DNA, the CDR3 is TGTGCCTGGAGTTTTCGACAGACCCAAGAGACCCAGTACTTC. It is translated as CAWSFRQTQETQYF.

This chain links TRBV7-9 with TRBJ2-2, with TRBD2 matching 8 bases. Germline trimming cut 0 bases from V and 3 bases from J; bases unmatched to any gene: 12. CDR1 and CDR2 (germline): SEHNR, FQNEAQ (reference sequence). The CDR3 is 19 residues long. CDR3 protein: CASSLAHLAGGSDTGELFF. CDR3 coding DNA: TGTGCCAGCAGCTTAGCGCATCTTGCGGGAGGATCGGACACCGGGGAGCTGTTTTTT.

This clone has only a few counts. The CDR3 here is CASNPLAGAENEQFF. The CDR3 region has the DNA TGTGCCAGCAACCCACTAGCGGGCGCAGAAAATGAGCAGTTCTTC. V and J are TRBV7-9 and TRBJ2-1; 9 positions match TRBD2. The CDR3 length is 15 residues. V was clipped by 7 bases and J by 7 bases; unmatched bases: 11. Germline lookup yields CDR1 SEHNR and CDR2 FQNEAQ (reference sequence). The full variable domain, in which reference TRBV7-9 and TRBJ2-1 provide the parts outside the CDR3, is DTGVSQNPRHKITKRGQNVTFRCDPISEHNRLYWYRQTLGQGPEFLTYFQNEAQLEKSRLLSDRFSAERPKGSFSTLEIQRTEQGDSAMYLCASNPLAGAENEQFFGPGTRLTVL.

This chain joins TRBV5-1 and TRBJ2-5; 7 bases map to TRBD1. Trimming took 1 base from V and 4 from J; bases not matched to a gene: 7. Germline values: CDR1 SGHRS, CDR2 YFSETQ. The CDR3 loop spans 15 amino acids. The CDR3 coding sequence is TGCGCCAGCAGCTTGATAGAGACAGGGCGAGAGACCCAGTACTTC. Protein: CASSLIETGRETQYF.

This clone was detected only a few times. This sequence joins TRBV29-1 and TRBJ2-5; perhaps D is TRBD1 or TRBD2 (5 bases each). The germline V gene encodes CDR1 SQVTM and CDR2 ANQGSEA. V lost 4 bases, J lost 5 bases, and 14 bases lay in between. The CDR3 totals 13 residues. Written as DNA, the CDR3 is TGCAGCGTTGCCACGGGACCCTGGGAGACCCAGTACTTC. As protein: CSVATGPWETQYF.

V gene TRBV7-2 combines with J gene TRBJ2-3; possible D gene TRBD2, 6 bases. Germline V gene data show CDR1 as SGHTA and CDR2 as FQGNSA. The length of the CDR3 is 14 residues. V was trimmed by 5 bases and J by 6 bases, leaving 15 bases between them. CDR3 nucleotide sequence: TGTGCCAGCAGCCCGAGTACCGCGGGGGATACGCAGTATTTT. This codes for CASSPSTAGDTQYF.

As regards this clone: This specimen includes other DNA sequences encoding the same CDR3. CDR3 amino acids: CASSLNGGRETQYF. The DNA of the CDR3 is TGTGCCAGCAGCTTAAACGGCGGGAGGGAGACCCAGTACTTC. The chain couples TRBV7-2 to TRBJ2-5, with 8 bases fitting TRBD2. This CDR3 is built from 14 residues. The ends lost 2 bases at V and 5 bases at J; junction bases unmatched: 4. CDR1 and CDR2 from the germline V gene are SGHTA and FQGNSA.

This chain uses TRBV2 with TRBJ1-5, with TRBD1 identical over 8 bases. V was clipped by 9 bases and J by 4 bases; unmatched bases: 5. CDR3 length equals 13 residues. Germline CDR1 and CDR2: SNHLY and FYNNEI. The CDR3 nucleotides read TGTGCCAGTGGTCGGGACAGGAATCAGCCCCAGCATTTT. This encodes CASGRDRNQPQHF.

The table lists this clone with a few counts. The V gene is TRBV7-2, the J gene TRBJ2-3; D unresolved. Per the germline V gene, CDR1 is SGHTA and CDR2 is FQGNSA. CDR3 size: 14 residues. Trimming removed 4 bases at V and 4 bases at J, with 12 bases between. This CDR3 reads CASSSYTQPDTQYF. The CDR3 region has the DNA TGTGCCAGCAGCTCATATACCCAGCCAGATACGCAGTATTTT.

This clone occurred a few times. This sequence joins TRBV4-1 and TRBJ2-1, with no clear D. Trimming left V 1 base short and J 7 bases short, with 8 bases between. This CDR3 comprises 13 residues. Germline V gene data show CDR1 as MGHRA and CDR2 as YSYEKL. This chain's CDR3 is CASSQAGSNEQFF. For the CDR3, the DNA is TGCGCCAGCAGCCAAGCCGGAAGTAATGAGCAGTTCTTC.

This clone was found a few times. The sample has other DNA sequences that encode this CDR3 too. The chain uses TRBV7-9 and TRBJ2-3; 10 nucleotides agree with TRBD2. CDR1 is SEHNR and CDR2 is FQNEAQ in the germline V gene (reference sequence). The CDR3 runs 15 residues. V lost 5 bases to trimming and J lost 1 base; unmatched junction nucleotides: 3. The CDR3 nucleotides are TGTGCCAGCAGCCCAGGGACTAGCGGCACAGATACGCAGTATTTT. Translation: CASSPGTSGTDTQYF. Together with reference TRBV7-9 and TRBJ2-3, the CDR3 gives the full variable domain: DTGVSQNPRHKITKRGQNVTFRCDPISEHNRLYWYRQTLGQGPEFLTYFQNEAQLEKSRLLSDRFSAERPKGSFSTLEIQRTEQGDSAMYLCASSPGTSGTDTQYFGPGTRLTVL.

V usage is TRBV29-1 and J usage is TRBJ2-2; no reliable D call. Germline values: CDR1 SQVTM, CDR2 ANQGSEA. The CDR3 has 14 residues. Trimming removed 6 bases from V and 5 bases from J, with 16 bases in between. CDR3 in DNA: TGCAGCGTACACAGCCCGATGCTAACCGGGGAGCTGTTTTTT. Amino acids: CSVHSPMLTGELFF.

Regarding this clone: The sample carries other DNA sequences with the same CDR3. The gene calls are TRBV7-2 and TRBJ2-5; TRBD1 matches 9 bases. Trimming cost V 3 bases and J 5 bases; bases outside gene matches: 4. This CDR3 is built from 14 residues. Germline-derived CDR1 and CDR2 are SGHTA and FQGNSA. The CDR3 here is CASSLDRGGETQYF. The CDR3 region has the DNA TGTGCCAGCAGCTTGGACAGGGGAGGGGAGACCCAGTACTTC.

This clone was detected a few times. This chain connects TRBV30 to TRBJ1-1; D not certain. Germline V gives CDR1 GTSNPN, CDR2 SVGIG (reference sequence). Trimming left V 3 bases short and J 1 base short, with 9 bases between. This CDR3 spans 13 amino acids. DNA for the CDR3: TGTGCCTGGAGAATAGCGGGGAACACTGAAGCTTTCTTT. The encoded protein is CAWRIAGNTEAFF.

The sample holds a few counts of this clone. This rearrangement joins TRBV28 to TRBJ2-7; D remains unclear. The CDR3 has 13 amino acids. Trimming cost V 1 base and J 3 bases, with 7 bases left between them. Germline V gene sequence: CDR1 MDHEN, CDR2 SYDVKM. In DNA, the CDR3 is TGTGCCAGCAGTTTATCGCCCTACTACGAGCAGTACTTC. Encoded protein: CASSLSPYYEQYF. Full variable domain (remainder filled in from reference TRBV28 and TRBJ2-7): DVKVTQSSRYLVKRTGEKVFLECVQDMDHENMFWYRQDPGLGLRLIYFSYDVKMKEKGDIPEGYSVSREKKERFSLILESASTNQTSMYLCASSLSPYYEQYFGPGTRLTVT.

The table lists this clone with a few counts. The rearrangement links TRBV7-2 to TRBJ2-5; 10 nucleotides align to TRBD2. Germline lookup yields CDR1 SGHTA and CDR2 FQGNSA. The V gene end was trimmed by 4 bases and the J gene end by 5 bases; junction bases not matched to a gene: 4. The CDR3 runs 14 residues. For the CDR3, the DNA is TGTGCCAGCAGCTCTGCGACTAGCGGGGAGACCCAGTACTTC. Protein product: CASSSATSGETQYF.

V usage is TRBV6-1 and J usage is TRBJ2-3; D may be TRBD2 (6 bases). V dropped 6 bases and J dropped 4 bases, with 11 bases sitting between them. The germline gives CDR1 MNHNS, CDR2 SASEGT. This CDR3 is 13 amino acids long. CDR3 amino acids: CASRLEGSDTQYF. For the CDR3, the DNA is TGTGCCAGCAGGCTGGAGGGGTCAGATACGCAGTATTTT.

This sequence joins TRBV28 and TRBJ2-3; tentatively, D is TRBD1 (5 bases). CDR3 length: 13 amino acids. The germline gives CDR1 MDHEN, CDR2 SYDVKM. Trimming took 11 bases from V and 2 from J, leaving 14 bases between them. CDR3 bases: TGTGCCTCAGGGAACCTCCTCACAGATACGCAGTATTTT. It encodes CASGNLLTDTQYF.

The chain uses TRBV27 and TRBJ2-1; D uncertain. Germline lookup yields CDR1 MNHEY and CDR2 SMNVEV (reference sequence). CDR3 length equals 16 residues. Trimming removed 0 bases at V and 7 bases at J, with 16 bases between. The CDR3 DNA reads TGTGCCAGCAGTTTATCGTTTCCGGAGATCGGGAATGAGCAGTTCTTC. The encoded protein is CASSLSFPEIGNEQFF.

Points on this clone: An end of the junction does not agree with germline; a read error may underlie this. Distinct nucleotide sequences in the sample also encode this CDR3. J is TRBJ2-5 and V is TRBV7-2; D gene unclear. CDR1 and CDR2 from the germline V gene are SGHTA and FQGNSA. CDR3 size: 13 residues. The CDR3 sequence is CASSPSYQETQYF. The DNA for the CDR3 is TGTGCTAGCAGCCCCTCGTACCAAGAGACCCAGTACTTC.

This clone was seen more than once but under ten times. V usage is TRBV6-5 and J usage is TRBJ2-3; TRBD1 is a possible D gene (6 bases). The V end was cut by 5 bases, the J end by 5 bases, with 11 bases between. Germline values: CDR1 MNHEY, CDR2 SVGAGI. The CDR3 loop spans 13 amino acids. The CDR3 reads CASSPTGKDTQYF. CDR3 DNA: TGTGCCAGCAGTCCCACAGGGAAAGATACGCAGTATTTT.